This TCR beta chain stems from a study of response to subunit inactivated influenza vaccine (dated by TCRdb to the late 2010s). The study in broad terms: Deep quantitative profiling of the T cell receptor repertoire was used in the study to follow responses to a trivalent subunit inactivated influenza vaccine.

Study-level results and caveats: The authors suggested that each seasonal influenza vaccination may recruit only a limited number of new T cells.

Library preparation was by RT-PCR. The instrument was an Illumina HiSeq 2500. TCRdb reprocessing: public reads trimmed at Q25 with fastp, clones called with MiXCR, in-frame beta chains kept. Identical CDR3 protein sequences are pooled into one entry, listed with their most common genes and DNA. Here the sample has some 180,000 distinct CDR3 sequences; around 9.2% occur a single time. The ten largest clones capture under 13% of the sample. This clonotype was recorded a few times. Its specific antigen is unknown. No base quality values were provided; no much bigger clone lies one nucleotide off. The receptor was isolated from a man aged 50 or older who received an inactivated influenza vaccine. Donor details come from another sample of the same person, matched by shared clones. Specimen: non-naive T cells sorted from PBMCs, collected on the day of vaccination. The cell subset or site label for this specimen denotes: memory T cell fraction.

The nucleotides read TGTGCCAGCAGGCAAGACAGGAGGGCCGGGGAGCTGTTTTTT. Protein translation: CASRQDRRAGELFF. This sequence uses TRBV5-4 and TRBJ2-2; the D call is tentative, TRBD1 or TRBD2, as each matches 6 bases. The CDR3 goes from the cysteine to the phenylalanine over 14 residues. Only CDR3 DNA is held: 42 bases, read in frame from base 1. Relative to germline, V is 5 bases shorter and J is 6 bases shorter, with 14 bases between their ends. CDR1 and CDR2 were assigned from the germline V gene (reference sequence) as SGHNT and YYREEE.